This T cell receptor beta chain is drawn from a study of resident and recirculating memory T cells in vitiligo. Study summary: Whole samples, not sorted cells, were homogenized and used for genomic DNA extraction. Study outcomes and limitations: TCR sequences were not conserved across biopsy sites or patients.

On this clone: Its antigen is undetermined.

Stability required unchanged lesions during the previous 6 months. Confetti depigmentation, marking active vitiligo, was absent in these patients. This table comes from immunoSEQ multiplex PCR, and its TCRdb copy is limited to in-frame clones, with some not included. Of 75,000 to 95,000 clones in the sample, about 90% were seen once. Losses at the gene ends were 3 bases for V and 6 bases for J; bases not matched to a gene: 11. The CDR3 is made up of 16 amino acids. Per the germline V gene, CDR1 is MGHRA and CDR2 is YSYEKL. The rearrangement joins TRBV4-1 to TRBJ1-5; 7 bases match TRBD1. The sequenced material came from blood. The TCR was taken from a male donor with vitiligo. The CDR3 coding sequence is TGCGCCAGCAGCCAGCAAGGGGGCCAACCCCTTCAGCCCCAGCATTTT. It is translated as CASSQQGGQPLQPQHF.